The text below deals with one TCR beta chain. Its antigen is unidentified. Germline V CDR1 and CDR2: SGHTA, FQGNSA. This CDR3 is built from 17 residues. With V trimmed by 5 bases and J by 5 bases, 15 bases remained unmatched. The entry originates in a study of T cell repertoires in cytomegalovirus infection. Study-wide background: Alongside well-studied HLA-B-restricted CMV epitopes, recently identified HLA-C-restricted CMV epitopes were also used.

TCRdb reanalysed the reads using MiXCR and keeps one entry per CDR3 protein. This table has 150,000 or so distinct CDR3 sequences, about 20% appearing once. This chain links TRBV7-2 with TRBJ1-5; TRBD1 matches at 7 bases. The TCR sequence derives from a human donor in good health (CMV status not recorded). Some clones in this sample may be carry-over from other donors' samples. Sequenced material: CD8+ T cells from cultured PBMCs, taken from culture after CMV antigen stimulation. The CDR3 here is CASSTRTGRRLDQPQHF. The CDR3 coding sequence is TGTGCCAGCAGCACCCGGACAGGAAGGAGGTTGGATCAGCCCCAGCATTTT.